This TCR beta chain was documented in a study of PD-L1 blockade in urothelial cancer. In the study overall: Most of the roughly 30 patients were men whose urothelial cancer was bladder-origin.

The CDR3 is 14 amino acids. Germline values: CDR1 MRHNA, CDR2 SNTAGT. V lost 0 bases and J 4 bases, leaving 8 bases between the germline ends. This clone occurred once. Assay: immunoSEQ multiplex PCR; the TCRdb copy retains only in-frame clones and omits some. The sample records tens of thousands of clones, around 86% being singletons. Pretreatment sampling and on-treatment sampling together yielded between 1 and 8 samples for each patient. The chain uses TRBV6-4 and TRBJ2-3; no definite D call. The origin of this receptor is a man aged 55 to 70 with urothelial cancer. This material consisted of PBMCs, taken around atezolizumab (anti-PD-L1) treatment. CDR3 in amino acids: CASSDSWASDTQYF. The CDR3, as DNA: TGTGCCAGCAGTGACTCCTGGGCGTCAGATACGCAGTATTTT.